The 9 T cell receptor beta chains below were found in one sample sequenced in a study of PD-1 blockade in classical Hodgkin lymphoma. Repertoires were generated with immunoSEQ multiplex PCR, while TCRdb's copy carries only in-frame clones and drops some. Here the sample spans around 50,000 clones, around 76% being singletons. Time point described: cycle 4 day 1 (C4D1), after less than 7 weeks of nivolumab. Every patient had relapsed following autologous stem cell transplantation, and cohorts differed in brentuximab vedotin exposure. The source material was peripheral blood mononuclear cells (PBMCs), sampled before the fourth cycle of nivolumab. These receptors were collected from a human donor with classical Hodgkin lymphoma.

Here the CDR3 reads CASSYARDTHQQYF. DNA for the CDR3: TGTGCCAGCAGCTACGCGAGGGACACCCACCAGCAGTACTTC. The chain has TRBV11-2 and TRBJ2-7, with D possibly TRBD1 on 6 matching bases. The CDR3 is made up of 14 amino acids. From germline, CDR1 is SGHAT and CDR2 FQNNGV. Trimming removed 4 bases from V and 8 bases from J, with 18 bases in between. Together with reference TRBV11-2 and TRBJ2-7, the CDR3 gives the full variable domain: EAGVAQSPRYKIIEKRQSVAFWCNPISGHATLYWYQQILGQGPKLLIQFQNNGVVDDSQLPKDRFSAERLKGVDSTLKIQPAKLEDSAVYLCASSYARDTHQQYFGPGTRLTVT.

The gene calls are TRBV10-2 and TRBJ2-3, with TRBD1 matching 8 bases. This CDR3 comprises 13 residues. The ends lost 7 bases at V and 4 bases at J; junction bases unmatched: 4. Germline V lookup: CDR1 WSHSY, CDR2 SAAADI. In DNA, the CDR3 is TGCGCCAGCACTCCAGGGGGCGCAGATACGCAGTATTTT. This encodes CASTPGGADTQYF.

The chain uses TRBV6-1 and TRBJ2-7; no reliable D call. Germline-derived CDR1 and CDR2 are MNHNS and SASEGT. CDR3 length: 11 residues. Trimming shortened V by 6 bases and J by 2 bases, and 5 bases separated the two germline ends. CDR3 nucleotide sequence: TGTGCCAGCAGCCGGGCCTACGAGCAGTACTTC. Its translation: CASSRAYEQYF.

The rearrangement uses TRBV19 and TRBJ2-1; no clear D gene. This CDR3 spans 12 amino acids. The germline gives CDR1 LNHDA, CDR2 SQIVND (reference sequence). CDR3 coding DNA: TGTGCAGTGGGGTACTCGAACAATGAGCAGTTCTTC. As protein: CAVGYSNNEQFF.

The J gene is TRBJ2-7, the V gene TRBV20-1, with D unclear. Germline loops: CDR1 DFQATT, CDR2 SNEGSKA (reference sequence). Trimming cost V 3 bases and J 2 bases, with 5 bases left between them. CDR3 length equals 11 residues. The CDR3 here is CSASLTYEQYF. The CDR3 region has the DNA TGCAGTGCTAGTCTCACCTACGAGCAGTACTTC.

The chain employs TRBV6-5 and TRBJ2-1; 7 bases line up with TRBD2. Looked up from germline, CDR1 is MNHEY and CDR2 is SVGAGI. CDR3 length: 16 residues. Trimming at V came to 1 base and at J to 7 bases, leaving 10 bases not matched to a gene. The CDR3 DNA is TGTGCCAGCAGTTACTTGAGTGGGAGGGGTCGGAATGAGCAGTTCTTC. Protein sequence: CASSYLSGRGRNEQFF.

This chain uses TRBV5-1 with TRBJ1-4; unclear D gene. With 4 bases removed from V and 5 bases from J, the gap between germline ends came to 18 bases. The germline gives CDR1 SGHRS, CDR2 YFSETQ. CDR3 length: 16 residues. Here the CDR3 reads CASSLIPTSINEKLFF. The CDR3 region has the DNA TGCGCCAGCAGCCTAATCCCGACAAGCATCAATGAAAAACTGTTTTTT.

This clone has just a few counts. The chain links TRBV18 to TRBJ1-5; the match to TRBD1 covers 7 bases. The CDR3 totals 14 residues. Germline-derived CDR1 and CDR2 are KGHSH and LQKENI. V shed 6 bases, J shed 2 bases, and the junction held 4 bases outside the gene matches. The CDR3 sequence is CASSPGQGNQPQHF. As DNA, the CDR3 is TGTGCCAGCTCTCCCGGACAGGGCAATCAGCCCCAGCATTTT.

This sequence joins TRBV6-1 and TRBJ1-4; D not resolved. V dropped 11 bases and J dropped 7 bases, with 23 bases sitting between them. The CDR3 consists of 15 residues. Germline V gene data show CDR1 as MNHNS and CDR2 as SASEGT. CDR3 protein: CAGALDWAEREKLFF. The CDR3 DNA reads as TGTGCCGGTGCCCTCGACTGGGCCGAGCGTGAAAAACTGTTTTTT.